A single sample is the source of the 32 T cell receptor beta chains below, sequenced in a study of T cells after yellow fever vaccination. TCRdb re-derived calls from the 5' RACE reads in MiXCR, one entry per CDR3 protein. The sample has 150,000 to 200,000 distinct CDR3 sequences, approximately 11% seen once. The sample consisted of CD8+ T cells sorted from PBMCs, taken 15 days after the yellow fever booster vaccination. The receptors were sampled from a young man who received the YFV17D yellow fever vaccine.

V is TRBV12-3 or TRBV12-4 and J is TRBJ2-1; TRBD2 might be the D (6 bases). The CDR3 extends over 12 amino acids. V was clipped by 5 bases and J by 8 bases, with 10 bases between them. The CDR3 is CASSLIADEQFF. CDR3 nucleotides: TGTGCCAGCAGTCTCATAGCGGATGAGCAGTTCTTC.

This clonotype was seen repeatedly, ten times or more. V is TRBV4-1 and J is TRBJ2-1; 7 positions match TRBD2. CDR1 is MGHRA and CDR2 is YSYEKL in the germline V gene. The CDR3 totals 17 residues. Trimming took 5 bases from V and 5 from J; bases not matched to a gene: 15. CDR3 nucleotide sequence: TGCGCCAGCAGCTCCCCTCCGGGGAGGGTTGGGGACAATGAGCAGTTCTTC. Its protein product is CASSSPPGRVGDNEQFF.

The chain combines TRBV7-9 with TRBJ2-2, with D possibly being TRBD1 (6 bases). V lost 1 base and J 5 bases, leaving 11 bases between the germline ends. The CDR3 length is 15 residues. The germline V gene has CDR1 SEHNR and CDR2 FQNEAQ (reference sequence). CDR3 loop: CASSLEDSRTGELFF. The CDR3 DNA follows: TGTGCCAGCAGCTTAGAGGACAGTCGGACCGGGGAGCTGTTTTTT. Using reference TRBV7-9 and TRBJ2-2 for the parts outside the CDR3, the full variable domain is DTGVSQNPRHKITKRGQNVTFRCDPISEHNRLYWYRQTLGQGPEFLTYFQNEAQLEKSRLLSDRFSAERPKGSFSTLEIQRTEQGDSAMYLCASSLEDSRTGELFFGEGSRLTVL.

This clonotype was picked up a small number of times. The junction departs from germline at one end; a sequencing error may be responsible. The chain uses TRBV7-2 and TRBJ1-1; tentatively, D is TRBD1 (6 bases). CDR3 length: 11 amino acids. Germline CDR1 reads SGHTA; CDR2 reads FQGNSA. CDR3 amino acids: CASSPMSEQGF. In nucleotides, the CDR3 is TGTGCCAGCAGCCCAATGTCAGAACAGGGCTTT.

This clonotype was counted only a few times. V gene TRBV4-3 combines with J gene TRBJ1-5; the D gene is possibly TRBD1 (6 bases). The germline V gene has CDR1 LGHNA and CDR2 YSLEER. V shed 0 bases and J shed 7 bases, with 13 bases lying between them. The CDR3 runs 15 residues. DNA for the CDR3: TGCGCCAGCAGCCAAGACACAGGGATAGGGCAGCCCCAGCATTTT. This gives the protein CASSQDTGIGQPQHF.

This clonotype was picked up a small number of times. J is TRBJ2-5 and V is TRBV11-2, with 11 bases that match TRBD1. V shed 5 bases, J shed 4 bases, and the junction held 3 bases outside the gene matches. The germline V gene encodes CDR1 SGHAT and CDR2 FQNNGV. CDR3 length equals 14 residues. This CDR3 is CASSGDRGTETQYF. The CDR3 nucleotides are TGTGCCAGCAGCGGGGACAGGGGGACAGAGACCCAGTACTTC.

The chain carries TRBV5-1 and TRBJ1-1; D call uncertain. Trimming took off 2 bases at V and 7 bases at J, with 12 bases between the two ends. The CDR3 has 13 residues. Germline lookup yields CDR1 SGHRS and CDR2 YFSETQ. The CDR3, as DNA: TGCGCCAGCAGCTTTGGGGAGGGTGGTGAAGCTTTCTTT. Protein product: CASSFGEGGEAFF.

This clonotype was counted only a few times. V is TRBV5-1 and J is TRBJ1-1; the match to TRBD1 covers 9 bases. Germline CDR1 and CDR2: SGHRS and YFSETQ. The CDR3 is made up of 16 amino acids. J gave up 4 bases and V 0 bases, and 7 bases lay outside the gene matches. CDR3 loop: CASSLAPTGGVTEAFF. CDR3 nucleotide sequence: TGCGCCAGCAGCTTGGCCCCGACAGGGGGTGTCACTGAAGCTTTCTTT. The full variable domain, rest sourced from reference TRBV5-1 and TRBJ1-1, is KAGVTQTPRYLIKTRGQQVTLSCSPISGHRSVSWYQQTPGQGLQFLFEYFSETQRNKGNFPGRFSGRQFSNSRSEMNVSTLELGDSALYLCASSLAPTGGVTEAFFGQGTRLTVV.

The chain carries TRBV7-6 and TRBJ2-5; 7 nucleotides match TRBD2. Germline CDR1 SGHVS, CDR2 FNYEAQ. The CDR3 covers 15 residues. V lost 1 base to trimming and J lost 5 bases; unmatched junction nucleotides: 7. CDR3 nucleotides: TGTGCCAGCAGCTTAGAACTAGCGAGAGGGGAGACCCAGTACTTC. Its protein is CASSLELARGETQYF.

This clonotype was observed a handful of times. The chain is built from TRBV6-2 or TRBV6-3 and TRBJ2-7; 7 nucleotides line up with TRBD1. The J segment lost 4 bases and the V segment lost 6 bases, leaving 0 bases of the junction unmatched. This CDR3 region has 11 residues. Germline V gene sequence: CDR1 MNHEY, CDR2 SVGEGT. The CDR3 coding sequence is TGTGCCAGCAGGACAGGGTACGAGCAGTACGTC. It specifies CASRTGYEQYV.

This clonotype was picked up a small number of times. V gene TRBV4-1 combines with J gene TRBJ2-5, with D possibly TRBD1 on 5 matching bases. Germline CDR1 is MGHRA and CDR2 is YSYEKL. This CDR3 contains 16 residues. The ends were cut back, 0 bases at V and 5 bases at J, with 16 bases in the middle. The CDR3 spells CASSQDSSRVGETQYF. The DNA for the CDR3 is TGCGCCAGCAGCCAAGATTCGTCCAGGGTGGGGGAGACCCAGTACTTC.

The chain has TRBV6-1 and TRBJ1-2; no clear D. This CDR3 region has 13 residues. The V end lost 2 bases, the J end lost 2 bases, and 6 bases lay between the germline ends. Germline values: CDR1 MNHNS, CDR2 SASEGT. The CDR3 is CASSEMGNYGYTF. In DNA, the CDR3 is TGTGCCAGCAGTGAAATGGGGAACTATGGCTACACCTTC.

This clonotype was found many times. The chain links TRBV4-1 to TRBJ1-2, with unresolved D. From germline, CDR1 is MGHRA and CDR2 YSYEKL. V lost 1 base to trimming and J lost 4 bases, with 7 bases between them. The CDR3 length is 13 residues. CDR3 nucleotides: TGCGCCAGCAGCCAAGTCGGCGGCTATGGCTACACCTTC. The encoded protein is CASSQVGGYGYTF.

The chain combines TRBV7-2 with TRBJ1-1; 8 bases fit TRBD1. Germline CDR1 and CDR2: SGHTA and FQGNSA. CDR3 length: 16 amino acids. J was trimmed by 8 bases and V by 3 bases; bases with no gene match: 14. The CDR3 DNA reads TGTGCCAGCAGCTTCCCCACCTTCGGACAGGGACGAGAAGCTTTCTTT. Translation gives CASSFPTFGQGREAFF.

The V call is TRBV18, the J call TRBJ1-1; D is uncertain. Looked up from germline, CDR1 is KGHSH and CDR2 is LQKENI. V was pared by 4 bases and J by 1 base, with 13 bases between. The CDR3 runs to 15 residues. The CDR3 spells CASSLDWTENTEAFF. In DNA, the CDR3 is TGTGCCAGCTCACTAGATTGGACGGAGAACACTGAAGCTTTCTTT. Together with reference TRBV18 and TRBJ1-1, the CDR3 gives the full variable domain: NAGVMQNPRHLVRRRGQEARLRCSPMKGHSHVYWYRQLPEEGLKFMVYLQKENIIDESGMPKERFSAEFPKEGPSILRIQQVVRGDSAAYFCASSLDWTENTEAFFGQGTRLTVV.

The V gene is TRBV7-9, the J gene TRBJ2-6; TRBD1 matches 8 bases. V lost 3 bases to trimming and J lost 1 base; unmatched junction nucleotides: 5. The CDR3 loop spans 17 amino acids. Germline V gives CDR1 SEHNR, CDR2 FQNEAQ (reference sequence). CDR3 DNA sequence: TGTGCCAGCAGCTTCCCGACAGGGGTGTCTGGGGCCAACGTCCTGACTTTC. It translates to CASSFPTGVSGANVLTF.

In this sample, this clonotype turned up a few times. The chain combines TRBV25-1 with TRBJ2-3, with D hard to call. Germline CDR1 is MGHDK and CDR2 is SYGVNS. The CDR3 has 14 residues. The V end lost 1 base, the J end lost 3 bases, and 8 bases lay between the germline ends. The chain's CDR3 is CASSELQETDTQYF. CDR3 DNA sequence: TGTGCCAGCAGTGAATTGCAGGAGACAGATACGCAGTATTTT.

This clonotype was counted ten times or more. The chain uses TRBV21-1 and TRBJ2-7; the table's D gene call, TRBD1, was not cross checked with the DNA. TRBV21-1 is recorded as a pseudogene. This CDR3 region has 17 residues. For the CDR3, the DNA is TGTGCCAGCAGCAAAGTCGGGTCCAGGGAAAGCTCCTACGAGCAGTACGTC. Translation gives CASSKVGSRESSYEQYV.

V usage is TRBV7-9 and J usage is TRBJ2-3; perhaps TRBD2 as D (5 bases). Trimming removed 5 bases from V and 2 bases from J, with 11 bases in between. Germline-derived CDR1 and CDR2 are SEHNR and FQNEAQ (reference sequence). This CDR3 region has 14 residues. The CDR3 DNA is TGTGCCAGCAGCCACTCCGGGATCACAGATACGCAGTATTTT. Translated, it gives CASSHSGITDTQYF.

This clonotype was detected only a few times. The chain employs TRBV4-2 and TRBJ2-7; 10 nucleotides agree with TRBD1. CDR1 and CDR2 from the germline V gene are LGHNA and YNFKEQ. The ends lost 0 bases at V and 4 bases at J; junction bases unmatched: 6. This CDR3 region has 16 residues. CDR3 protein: CASSQDLGQGRYEQYF. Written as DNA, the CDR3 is TGTGCCAGCAGCCAAGATCTGGGACAGGGGCGGTACGAGCAGTACTTC.

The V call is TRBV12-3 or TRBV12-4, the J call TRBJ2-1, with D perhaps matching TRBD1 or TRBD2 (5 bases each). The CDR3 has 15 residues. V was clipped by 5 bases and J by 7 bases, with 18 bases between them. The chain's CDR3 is CASSLLGTPRNEQFF. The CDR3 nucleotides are TGTGCCAGCAGTCTACTCGGGACCCCTCGGAATGAGCAGTTCTTC.

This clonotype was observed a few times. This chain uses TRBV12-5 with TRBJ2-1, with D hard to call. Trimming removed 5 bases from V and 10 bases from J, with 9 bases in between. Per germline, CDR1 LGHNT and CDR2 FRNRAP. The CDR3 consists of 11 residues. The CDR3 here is CASGVVREQFF. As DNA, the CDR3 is TGTGCTAGTGGTGTTGTCAGGGAGCAGTTCTTC.

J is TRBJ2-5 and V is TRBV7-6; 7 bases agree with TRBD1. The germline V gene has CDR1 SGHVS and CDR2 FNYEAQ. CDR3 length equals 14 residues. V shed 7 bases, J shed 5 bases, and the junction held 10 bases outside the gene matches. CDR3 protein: CASNPGGLWETQYF. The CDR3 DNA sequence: TGTGCCAGCAACCCAGGGGGTTTATGGGAGACCCAGTACTTC. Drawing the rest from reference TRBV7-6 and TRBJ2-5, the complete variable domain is GAGVSQSPRYKVTKRGQDVALRCDPISGHVSLYWYRQALGQGPEFLTYFNYEAQQDKSGLPNDRFSAERPEGSISTLTIQRTEQRDSAMYRCASNPGGLWETQYFGPGTRLLVL.

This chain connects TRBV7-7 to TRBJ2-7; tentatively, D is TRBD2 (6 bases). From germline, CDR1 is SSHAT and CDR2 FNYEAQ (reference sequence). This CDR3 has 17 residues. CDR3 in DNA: TGTGCTAGCAGCACCTCTTGGCGGGGACCTAAAAACTACGAGCAGTACGTC. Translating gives CASSTSWRGPKNYEQYV.

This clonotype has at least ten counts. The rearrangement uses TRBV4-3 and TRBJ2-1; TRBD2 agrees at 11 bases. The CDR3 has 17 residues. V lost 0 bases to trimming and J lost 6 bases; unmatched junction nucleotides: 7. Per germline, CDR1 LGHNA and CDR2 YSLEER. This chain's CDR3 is CASSQDLASGGLNEQFF. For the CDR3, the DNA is TGCGCCAGCAGCCAAGATTTGGCTAGCGGGGGGCTCAATGAGCAGTTCTTC.

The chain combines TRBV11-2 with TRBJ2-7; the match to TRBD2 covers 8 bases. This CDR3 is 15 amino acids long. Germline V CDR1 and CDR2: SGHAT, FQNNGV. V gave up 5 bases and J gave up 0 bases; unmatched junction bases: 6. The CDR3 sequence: CASSPAGGSSYEQYF. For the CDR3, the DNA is TGTGCCAGCAGCCCGGCGGGGGGAAGCTCCTACGAGCAGTACTTC.

The CDR3 DNA follows: TGTGCCAGCAGCCCCGGGGGGGCCGGGTACAATGAGCAGTTCTTC. Protein sequence: CASSPGGAGYNEQFF. The genes are TRBV3-1 and TRBJ2-1, with 8 bases that match TRBD2. Germline values: CDR1 LGHDT, CDR2 YNNKEL (reference sequence). The CDR3 runs to 15 residues. Trimming at V came to 4 bases and at J to 4 bases, leaving 6 bases not matched to a gene.

The CDR3 sequence: CASSLRGGPSETQYF. The CDR3, as DNA: TGCGCCAGCAGCCTACGGGGGGGCCCGTCAGAGACCCAGTACTTC. The chain combines TRBV5-1 with TRBJ2-5; 8 nucleotides agree with TRBD2. Germline-derived CDR1 and CDR2 are SGHRS and YFSETQ. The V segment lost 4 bases and the J segment 4 bases; nucleotides outside the gene matches: 9. The CDR3 loop spans 15 amino acids.

The CDR3 here is CASSQDITSGGVVYEQYF. The CDR3 nucleotides read TGCGCCAGCAGCCAAGATATCACTAGCGGGGGTGTAGTGTACGAGCAGTACTTC. J is TRBJ2-7 and V is TRBV4-1, with 11 bases matching TRBD2. Trimming cost V 0 bases and J 4 bases; bases outside gene matches: 11. This CDR3 region has 18 residues. Per germline, CDR1 MGHRA and CDR2 YSYEKL.

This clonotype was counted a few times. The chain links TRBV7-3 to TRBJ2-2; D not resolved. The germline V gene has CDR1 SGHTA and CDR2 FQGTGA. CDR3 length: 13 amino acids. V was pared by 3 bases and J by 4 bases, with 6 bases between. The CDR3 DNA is TGTGCCAGCAGCTTGGTCACCACCGGGGAGCTGTTTTTT. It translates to CASSLVTTGELFF.

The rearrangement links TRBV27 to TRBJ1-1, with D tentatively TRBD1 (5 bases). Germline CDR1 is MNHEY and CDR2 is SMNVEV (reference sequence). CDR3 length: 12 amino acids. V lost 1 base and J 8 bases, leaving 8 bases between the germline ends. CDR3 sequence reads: CASSLLGGEAFF. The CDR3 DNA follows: TGTGCCAGCAGTTTATTGGGGGGGGAAGCTTTCTTT.

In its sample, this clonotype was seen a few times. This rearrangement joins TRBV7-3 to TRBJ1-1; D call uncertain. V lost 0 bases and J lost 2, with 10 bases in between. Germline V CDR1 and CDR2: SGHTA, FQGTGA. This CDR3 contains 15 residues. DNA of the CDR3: TGTGCCAGCAGCTTAACGCCCCAAGGAAACACTGAAGCTTTCTTT. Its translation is CASSLTPQGNTEAFF.